These 29 T cell receptor beta chains were sequenced from one sample in a study of CD8 T cells in Susac syndrome. When the RNA was reverse transcribed, random hexamers were used with an input of roughly 0.5 to 1 ug. One entry per CDR3 protein results from TCRdb running MiXCR on the immunoSEQ multiplex PCR reads. Among some 80,000 distinct CDR3 sequences listed, 94% were seen once. Sequencing input: CD8+ T cells from PBMCs. All receptors derive from a human donor in good health.

This clonotype has just one count. The chain uses TRBV20-1 and TRBJ2-5; 9 bases map to TRBD1. There are 13 residues in the CDR3. CDR1 is DFQATT and CDR2 is SNEGSKA in the germline V gene (reference sequence). V was clipped by 6 bases and J by 5 bases; unmatched bases: 7. The CDR3 DNA reads TGCAGTGCCCCCCGGACAGGGGAGGAGACCCAGTACTTC. Translation: CSAPRTGEETQYF.

This clonotype is a singleton in its sample. The chain joins TRBV12-3 or TRBV12-4 to TRBJ2-5, with a tentative D call TRBD2 (5 bases). Trimming took 4 bases from V and 4 from J, leaving 13 bases between them. This CDR3 is built from 14 residues. The CDR3 DNA is TGTGCCAGCAGTTCCGACGGAGGCTCAGAGACCCAGTACTTC. Translating gives CASSSDGGSETQYF.

The V and J genes are TRBV12-3 or TRBV12-4 and TRBJ1-2, with TRBD1 matching over 8 bases. The CDR3 has 13 amino acids. Trimming removed 7 bases from V and 8 bases from J; junction bases left unmatched: 9. The CDR3 here is CASTAGTGVGYTF. CDR3 DNA sequence: TGTGCCAGCACCGCGGGGACAGGCGTCGGCTACACCTTC.

This chain joins TRBV4-1 and TRBJ1-5, with a weak D call TRBD1 (5 bases). The CDR3 consists of 16 residues. V was trimmed by 3 bases and J by 0 bases, leaving 12 bases between them. The germline CDR1 and CDR2 sequences are MGHRA and YSYEKL. The DNA of the CDR3 is TGCGCCAGCAGCCAGTGGGGCCTTAATAGCAATCAGCCCCAGCATTTT. This translates into CASSQWGLNSNQPQHF.

This chain links TRBV20-1 with TRBJ2-3, with D perhaps TRBD2 (5 bases). This CDR3 has 15 residues. Trimming removed 0 bases at V and 6 bases at J, with 16 bases between. Germline V gives CDR1 DFQATT, CDR2 SNEGSKA (reference sequence). DNA of the CDR3: TGCAGTGCTAGAGATGACTATCCAACTATGGATACGCAGTATTTT. Translation: CSARDDYPTMDTQYF.

This clonotype was seen only a few times. The V and J genes are TRBV27 and TRBJ2-7; TRBD1 matches 8 bases. The CDR3 loop spans 13 amino acids. CDR1 is MNHEY, CDR2 SMNVEV, per germline (reference sequence). With 8 bases clipped from V and 3 bases from J, the junction kept 6 bases outside the gene matches. This CDR3 is CASSGGASYEQYF. CDR3 nucleotides: TGTGCCAGCTCAGGGGGCGCTAGCTACGAGCAGTACTTC.

V usage is TRBV4-1 and J usage is TRBJ2-7, with 8 bases identical to TRBD1. V lost 2 bases to trimming and J lost 5 bases; unmatched junction nucleotides: 8. The CDR3 spans 15 residues. From germline, CDR1 is MGHRA and CDR2 YSYEKL. The CDR3 DNA follows: TGCGCCAGCAGCCAATGGGCAGGGGGCAATCACGAGCAGTACGTC. It specifies CASSQWAGGNHEQYV.

The chain couples TRBV27 to TRBJ2-1; D is unresolved. V was shortened by 1 base and J by 5 bases, with 0 bases between the two germline ends. This CDR3 comprises 11 residues. Germline CDR1 and CDR2: MNHEY and SMNVEV (reference sequence). Written as DNA, the CDR3 is TGTGCCAGCAGTTTATACAATGAGCAGTTCTTC. Its protein product is CASSLYNEQFF.

This clonotype has a single count. The chain recombines TRBV29-1 with TRBJ1-1; TRBD1 matches at 7 bases. The CDR3 length is 13 residues. Germline-derived CDR1 and CDR2 are SQVTM and ANQGSEA. Trimming took 5 bases from V and 1 from J; bases not matched to a gene: 4. The CDR3 region has the DNA TGCAGCGTTCCCTGGACAGGGAACACTGAAGCTTTCTTT. Translation: CSVPWTGNTEAFF.

This chain uses TRBV28 with TRBJ1-2; 10 bases fit TRBD1. The CDR3 loop spans 15 amino acids. Germline V gives CDR1 MDHEN, CDR2 SYDVKM. V lost 6 bases and J lost 4; bases outside the gene matches: 8. The CDR3 DNA follows: TGTGCCAGCAGCCCCGGGACAGGGGAATTCTATGGCTACACCTTC. Translating it yields CASSPGTGEFYGYTF.

In nucleotides, the CDR3 is TGTGCCAGCAGGGACCGAGAAGACAGGACCCTTTTCTTC. Encoded protein: CASRDREDRTLFF. J is TRBJ2-1 and V is TRBV7-9; D may be TRBD1 (6 bases). Germline V lookup: CDR1 SEHNR, CDR2 FQNEAQ (reference sequence). The CDR3 contains 13 residues. V lost 6 bases and J lost 16, with 22 bases in between.

This chain joins TRBV29-1 and TRBJ1-1; no firm D call. The CDR3 loop spans 11 amino acids. Trimming shortened V by 5 bases and J by 0 bases, and 4 bases separated the two germline ends. The V gene's germline CDR1 is SQVTM and CDR2 ANQGSEA. This CDR3 reads CSVPVNTEAFF. The DNA for the CDR3 is TGCAGCGTTCCAGTGAACACTGAAGCTTTCTTT.

The chain carries TRBV5-1 and TRBJ2-7, with D perhaps matching TRBD2 (7 bases). V dropped 1 base and J dropped 0 bases, with 11 bases sitting between them. Looked up from germline, CDR1 is SGHRS and CDR2 is YFSETQ. The CDR3 loop spans 15 amino acids. The CDR3, as DNA: TGCGCCAGCAGCTTGTGGGGGGGCAACTCCTACGAGCAGTACGTC. Its translation: CASSLWGGNSYEQYV.

The gene calls are TRBV29-1 and TRBJ1-2; 8 nucleotides align to TRBD1. Trimming removed 2 bases from V and 3 bases from J; junction bases left unmatched: 5. The CDR3 extends over 14 amino acids. CDR1 and CDR2 from the germline V gene are SQVTM and ANQGSEA. CDR3 nucleotide sequence: TGCAGCGTTGAACTAGCAGGGGGCTACTATGGCTACACCTTC. This gives the protein CSVELAGGYYGYTF.

The rearrangement uses TRBV6-2 or TRBV6-3 and TRBJ2-7; 10 positions match TRBD1. Losses at the gene ends were 2 bases for V and 5 bases for J; bases not matched to a gene: 6. Germline assignment: CDR1 MNHEY and CDR2 SVGEGT. The CDR3 runs 15 residues. This CDR3 reads CASSYRDRGTDEQYF. DNA for the CDR3: TGTGCCAGCAGTTACAGGGACAGGGGAACTGACGAGCAGTACTTC.

The chain uses TRBV28 and TRBJ1-1, with 7 bases identical to TRBD1. The CDR3 is 14 residues long. The junction had 6 bases not matched to a gene; V was cut back by 6 bases and J by 2 bases. Germline V gene data show CDR1 as MDHEN and CDR2 as SYDVKM. This CDR3 reads CASSRGTVNTEAFF. The CDR3 DNA reads as TGTGCCAGCAGCCGAGGGACAGTCAACACTGAAGCTTTCTTT.

This sequence joins TRBV7-2 and TRBJ2-5, with 9 positions matching TRBD2. CDR1 and CDR2 (germline): SGHTA, FQGNSA. The CDR3 runs 19 residues. V trimming: 4 bases; J trimming: 3 bases; junction bases outside the gene matches: 18. CDR3 nucleotides: TGTGCCAGCAGCTCCTCCTTAGCCCGCAACCGACTAGCGGAAGAGACCCAGTACTTC. Translated, it gives CASSSSLARNRLAEETQYF.

This chain connects TRBV29-1 to TRBJ2-7, with D perhaps matching TRBD1 or TRBD2 (5 bases each). CDR3 size: 11 residues. V lost 7 bases, J lost 4 bases, and 11 bases lay in between. Germline CDR1 and CDR2: SQVTM and ANQGSEA. The CDR3 bases are TGCAGCGCCGAATGGGGGTACGAGCAGTACTTC. Its protein product is CSAEWGYEQYF.

This sequence joins TRBV9 and TRBJ1-2; a weak D match, TRBD1 (6 bases). The CDR3 contains 19 residues. V lost 3 bases to trimming and J lost 0 bases, with 24 bases between them. From germline, CDR1 is SGDLS and CDR2 YYNGEE. CDR3: CASSAPSTGLVGTNYGYTF. In DNA, the CDR3 is TGTGCCAGCAGCGCCCCCTCGACAGGACTGGTTGGGACTAACTATGGCTACACCTTC.

The gene calls are TRBV30 and TRBJ1-5; TRBD1 aligns across 9 bases. V lost 4 bases, J lost 5 bases, and 6 bases stayed unmatched. The CDR3 length is 14 residues. Per the germline V gene, CDR1 is GTSNPN and CDR2 is SVGIG (reference sequence). CDR3: CAWTGGQGDQPQHF. Here the CDR3 DNA reads TGTGCCTGGACGGGGGGACAGGGCGATCAGCCCCAGCATTTT.

V gene TRBV27 combines with J gene TRBJ1-3, with D maybe TRBD1 (6 bases). V was trimmed by 5 bases and J by 0 bases, leaving 17 bases between them. CDR3 size: 17 residues. Germline V gene sequence: CDR1 MNHEY, CDR2 SMNVEV (reference sequence). The CDR3 DNA is TGTGCCAGCAGTCCCGGGGGGGGCCCTTTCTCTGGAAACACCATATATTTT. Amino acid sequence: CASSPGGGPFSGNTIYF.

This chain uses TRBV2 with TRBJ2-1, with a tentative D call TRBD2 (6 bases). CDR1 is SNHLY and CDR2 is FYNNEI in the germline V gene. Trimming removed 5 bases from V and 7 bases from J, with 12 bases in between. The CDR3 runs 13 residues. The DNA of the CDR3 is TGTGCCAGCAGTAGCGGGTTTGGGAATGAGCAGTTCTTC. Its translation: CASSSGFGNEQFF.

The chain couples TRBV11-3 to TRBJ2-1; TRBD1 is a possible D gene (6 bases). Germline V CDR1 and CDR2: SGHNT, YENEEA. This CDR3 spans 15 amino acids. The ends were cut back, 5 bases at V and 1 base at J, with 12 bases in the middle. The CDR3 region has the DNA TGTGCCAGCAGCGCGCGACAGGTTTCCTACAATGAGCAGTTCTTC. It specifies CASSARQVSYNEQFF.

The chain links TRBV7-7 to TRBJ2-2, with D tentatively TRBD1 (5 bases). CDR1 is SSHAT, CDR2 FNYEAQ, per germline (reference sequence). Trimming took off 5 bases at V and 6 bases at J, with 13 bases between the two ends. The CDR3 consists of 14 residues. This chain's CDR3 is CASSLHNRPGELFF. The CDR3 DNA reads as TGTGCCAGCAGCCTCCACAACAGGCCCGGGGAGCTGTTTTTT.

The chain carries TRBV4-1 and TRBJ1-1; possible D gene TRBD1, 5 bases. The CDR3 has 15 residues. The V gene lost 0 bases and the J gene lost 5 bases, with 13 bases spanning the gap. Germline V gene lookup returns CDR1 MGHRA and CDR2 YSYEKL. The CDR3 coding sequence is TGCGCCAGCAGCCAAGATCCGGGGGGAAGGACTGAAGCTTTCTTT. Its protein product is CASSQDPGGRTEAFF.

The genes are TRBV5-1 and TRBJ1-1; D is uncertain. Germline V CDR1 and CDR2: SGHRS, YFSETQ. V lost 3 bases and J lost 4, with 10 bases in between. The CDR3 extends over 13 amino acids. CDR3 residues: CASSWEDATEAFF. CDR3 in DNA: TGCGCCAGCAGCTGGGAGGATGCCACTGAAGCTTTCTTT. Full variable domain (rest looked up from reference TRBV5-1 and TRBJ1-1): KAGVTQTPRYLIKTRGQQVTLSCSPISGHRSVSWYQQTPGQGLQFLFEYFSETQRNKGNFPGRFSGRQFSNSRSEMNVSTLELGDSALYLCASSWEDATEAFFGQGTRLTVV.

The V call is TRBV9, the J call TRBJ2-2, with 7 nucleotides matching TRBD2. The CDR3 runs to 15 residues. Germline V gives CDR1 SGDLS, CDR2 YYNGEE. J lost 3 bases, V lost 1 base, and 3 bases had no gene match. The chain's CDR3 is CASSVWGGDTGELFF. As DNA, the CDR3 is TGTGCCAGCAGCGTATGGGGGGGTGACACCGGGGAGCTGTTTTTT.

The CDR3 is CASSGPGTGGHGYTF. The CDR3 DNA follows: TGTGCCAGCAGCGGCCCTGGTACAGGGGGCCATGGCTACACCTTC. V and J are TRBV9 and TRBJ1-2, with 9 bases aligning to TRBD1. Germline CDR1 reads SGDLS; CDR2 reads YYNGEE. V trimming: 3 bases; J trimming: 6 bases; junction bases outside the gene matches: 9. The CDR3 is 15 amino acids.

This chain uses TRBV28 with TRBJ1-4; D remains ambiguous. Germline V CDR1 and CDR2: MDHEN, SYDVKM. This CDR3 contains 14 residues. Trimming shortened V by 1 base and J by 4 bases, and 7 bases separated the two germline ends. The chain's CDR3 is CASSLSKLNEKLFF. CDR3 nucleotide sequence: TGTGCCAGCAGTTTATCAAAGCTTAATGAAAAACTGTTTTTT.